These 11 T cell receptor beta chains were all obtained from the same sample, sequenced in a study of shared T cell receptors in the human thymus. Only in-frame clones appear in the TCRdb table, and some are missing; sequencing was by immunoSEQ multiplex PCR. Among about 610,000 clones listed, roughly 90% were seen once. These data were also filed under a second study, of human thymus T cells.

The sample comprised thymocytes. These receptors were obtained from a boy under two years old with a congenital heart defect.

This rearrangement joins TRBV4-1 to TRBJ2-5, with D possibly being TRBD2 (5 bases). Trimming left V 0 bases short and J 5 bases short, with 10 bases between. The CDR3 is 14 residues long. CDR1 MGHRA and CDR2 YSYEKL come from the germline V gene. The DNA for the CDR3 is TGCGCCAGCAGCCAAGATCTGAGGGTGGAGACCCAGTACTTC. Translated, it gives CASSQDLRVETQYF.

The chain uses TRBV30 and TRBJ2-2; 9 positions agree with TRBD1. The CDR3 sequence is 16 residues long. Per germline, CDR1 GTSNPN and CDR2 SVGIG (reference sequence). The trim removed 3 bases at V and 0 bases at J, leaving 5 bases unmatched. In nucleotides, the CDR3 is TGTGCCTGGAGAACACAGGGGGCCCCGAACACCGGGGAGCTGTTTTTT. Translating gives CAWRTQGAPNTGELFF.

This sequence joins TRBV5-4 and TRBJ1-2, with D possibly matching TRBD1 (5 bases). V lost 9 bases to trimming and J lost 2 bases, with 17 bases between them. Germline-derived CDR1 and CDR2 are SGHNT and YYREEE (reference sequence). This CDR3 spans 14 amino acids. For the CDR3, the DNA is TGTGCCACCCAGCCGGGGCGGGGGAACTATGGCTACACCTTC. Encoded protein: CATQPGRGNYGYTF.

The V gene is TRBV27, the J gene TRBJ2-1; 10 bases map to TRBD1. This CDR3 comprises 17 residues. CDR1 is MNHEY, CDR2 SMNVEV, per germline (reference sequence). Trimming took 4 bases from V and 2 from J; bases not matched to a gene: 8. The CDR3 sequence: CASSSHWTGGPYNEQFF. The CDR3 bases are TGTGCCAGCAGTTCCCATTGGACAGGGGGTCCCTACAATGAGCAGTTCTTC.

V is TRBV5-6 and J is TRBJ2-3; unclear D gene. V lost 1 base, J lost 5 bases, and 14 bases lay in between. The CDR3 consists of 15 residues. From germline, CDR1 is SGHDT and CDR2 YYEEEE. CDR3 DNA: TGTGCCAGCAGCTTGTCTAGGAAATCACAAGATACGCAGTATTTT. Amino acids: CASSLSRKSQDTQYF.

The chain uses TRBV9 and TRBJ1-3; perhaps TRBD1 as D (6 bases). Between the trimmed V and J ends, which lost 4 bases and 2 bases, there was a span of 7 bases. The CDR3 runs 13 residues. Germline-derived CDR1 and CDR2 are SGDLS and YYNGEE. The CDR3 loop is CASSPGAGNTIYF. The DNA of the CDR3 is TGTGCCAGCAGCCCAGGGGCTGGAAACACCATATATTTT. Full variable domain (rest looked up from reference TRBV9 and TRBJ1-3): DSGVTQTPKHLITATGQRVTLRCSPRSGDLSVYWYQQSLDQGLQFLIQYYNGEERAKGNILERFSAQQFPDLHSELNLSSLELGDSALYFCASSPGAGNTIYFGEGSWLTVV.

The genes are TRBV5-4 and TRBJ2-1; 7 bases are a match to TRBD2. J gave up 10 bases and V 4 bases, and 5 bases lay outside the gene matches. Per germline, CDR1 SGHNT and CDR2 YYREEE (reference sequence). This CDR3 has 12 amino acids. The CDR3 sequence is CASSKAGWEQFF. In DNA form, the CDR3 reads TGTGCCAGCAGCAAAGCGGGGTGGGAGCAGTTCTTC.

The chain carries TRBV5-6 and TRBJ2-1, with 14 bases lining up with TRBD2. The germline V gene has CDR1 SGHDT and CDR2 YYEEEE. With V trimmed by 0 bases and J by 4 bases, 0 bases remained unmatched. The length of the CDR3 is 16 residues. In nucleotides, the CDR3 is TGTGCCAGCAGCTTGGGGACTAGCGGGAGGTACAATGAGCAGTTCTTC. Translation gives CASSLGTSGRYNEQFF.

CDR3 in amino acids: CASSLSYGTGYGYTF. CDR3 sequence (DNA): TGTGCCAGCAGTTTATCATACGGGACAGGGTACGGCTACACCTTC. V usage is TRBV27 and J usage is TRBJ1-2, with 9 bases matching TRBD1. CDR1 is MNHEY and CDR2 is SMNVEV in the germline V gene (reference sequence). J was trimmed by 8 bases and V by 0 bases; bases with no gene match: 7. The CDR3 contains 15 residues.

The chain recombines TRBV5-4 with TRBJ2-7; 8 bases match TRBD2. Trimming removed 4 bases from V and 4 bases from J; junction bases left unmatched: 16. This CDR3 has 17 amino acids. From germline, CDR1 is SGHNT and CDR2 YYREEE (reference sequence). CDR3 sequence (DNA): TGTGCCAGCAGCACGGAGGGTCCCCTTAGCGGGGTGTACGAGCAGTACTTC. Protein sequence: CASSTEGPLSGVYEQYF.

V gene TRBV11-2 combines with J gene TRBJ2-5, with 9 bases identical to TRBD1. CDR3 size: 16 residues. Germline V gene sequence: CDR1 SGHAT, CDR2 FQNNGV. V was clipped by 4 bases and J by 1 base; unmatched bases: 7. This CDR3 reads CASSYRDRATQETQYF. CDR3 DNA sequence: TGTGCCAGCAGCTACCGGGACAGGGCTACCCAAGAGACCCAGTACTTC.